Below, 12 T cell receptor beta chains from the same sample are listed, as sequenced in a study of cytomegalovirus exposure and HLA in healthy donors. Primers: 60 Vbeta forward and 13 Jbeta reverse. TCRdb keeps only in-frame clones here, not all; method: immunoSEQ multiplex PCR. The sample lists 170,000 or so clones; roughly 80% were seen once. The sample comprised PBMCs. All receptors come from a man aged 30-40 years in good health and CMV-seropositive.

This clone was recorded a few times. The V and J genes are TRBV6-1 and TRBJ1-2; D might be TRBD1 (6 bases). Deletions cut 3 bases from V and 0 bases from J, with 17 bases between. There are 17 residues in the CDR3. Germline V lookup: CDR1 MNHNS, CDR2 SASEGT. This CDR3 reads CASSDPPDRLANYGYTF. The CDR3 DNA sequence: TGTGCCAGCAGTGACCCTCCCGACAGGCTAGCTAACTATGGCTACACCTTC.

This sequence joins TRBV7-6 and TRBJ1-3; TRBD1 is a possible D gene (6 bases). This CDR3 comprises 16 residues. Per the germline V gene, CDR1 is SGHVS and CDR2 is FNYEAQ. The V and J ends lost 0 bases and 2 bases respectively, with 11 bases between them. In DNA form, the CDR3 reads TGTGCCAGCAGCTTAGCGTCAGGGGCTACTGGAAACACCATATATTTT. Encoded protein: CASSLASGATGNTIYF.

This clone was seen just once. The rearrangement uses TRBV6-5 and TRBJ2-1; TRBD2 might be the D (5 bases). Trimming pared 4 bases from V and 2 bases from J, leaving 9 bases between. The CDR3 consists of 14 residues. Germline CDR1 reads MNHEY; CDR2 reads SVGAGI. DNA for the CDR3: TGTGCCAGCAGTTCCACCGGGACCTACAATGAGCAGTTCTTC. It is translated as CASSSTGTYNEQFF.

The chain combines TRBV9 with TRBJ2-7; perhaps TRBD1 as D (5 bases). V shed 3 bases and J shed 6 bases, with 13 bases lying between them. The germline CDR1 and CDR2 sequences are SGDLS and YYNGEE. The CDR3 extends over 13 amino acids. CDR3 protein: CASSAGLGLEQYF. The CDR3 region has the DNA TGTGCCAGCAGCGCCGGCCTGGGGCTCGAGCAGTACTTC.

This clone occurred a few times. This chain uses TRBV18 with TRBJ2-7; 8 nucleotides align to TRBD1. This CDR3 is built from 16 residues. V lost 2 bases to trimming and J lost 6 bases; unmatched junction nucleotides: 12. Germline V CDR1 and CDR2: KGHSH, LQKENI. The CDR3 here is CASSPARAGGMGEQYF. In nucleotides, the CDR3 is TGTGCCAGCTCACCAGCTCGGGCAGGGGGCATGGGCGAGCAGTACTTC.

The chain is built from TRBV2 and TRBJ2-3, with TRBD1 matching 10 bases. J gave up 1 base and V 5 bases, and 9 bases lay outside the gene matches. The CDR3 contains 17 residues. CDR1 is SNHLY and CDR2 is FYNNEI in the germline V gene. CDR3 DNA sequence: TGTGCCAGCAGTACCACTCAGACAGGGGGCGGCACAGATACGCAGTATTTT. This gives the protein CASSTTQTGGGTDTQYF.

With respect to this clone: Other DNA sequences in this sample translate to the same CDR3. The J gene is TRBJ2-7, the V gene TRBV6-5, with no clear D. The CDR3 is 13 amino acids. V shed 5 bases and J shed 2 bases, with 10 bases lying between them. Germline CDR1 MNHEY, CDR2 SVGAGI. The CDR3 coding sequence is TGTGCCAGCAGTATCACTGATCCCTACGAGCAGTACTTC. This gives the protein CASSITDPYEQYF.

The V and J genes are TRBV12-5 and TRBJ1-2; D is perhaps TRBD1 (6 bases). The CDR3 sequence is 18 residues long. V was shortened by 1 base and J by 0 bases, with 18 bases between the two germline ends. The germline V gene has CDR1 LGHNT and CDR2 FRNRAP. The CDR3 spells CASGLGPQSGTTNYGYTF. Here the CDR3 DNA reads TGTGCTAGTGGTTTGGGGCCGCAATCGGGGACAACTAACTATGGCTACACCTTC.

The CDR3 here is CASRPRGYSEEQYF. CDR3 in DNA: TGTGCCAGCAGGCCCAGGGGGTATTCTGAAGAGCAGTACTTC. The chain joins TRBV28 to TRBJ2-7; 7 bases agree with TRBD1. CDR1 and CDR2 from the germline V gene are MDHEN and SYDVKM. CDR3 length equals 14 residues. V gave up 6 bases and J gave up 7 bases; unmatched junction bases: 12.

DNA of the CDR3: TGTGCCAGCAGTCTGGTGACAGGGTCTGGAAACACCATATATTTT. This sequence encodes CASSLVTGSGNTIYF. V gene TRBV6-6 combines with J gene TRBJ1-3; 7 bases fit TRBD1. The length of the CDR3 is 15 residues. Germline CDR1 and CDR2: MNHNY and SVGAGI (reference sequence). V gave up 5 bases and J gave up 1 base; unmatched junction bases: 5.

The CDR3 here is CASTSPLGDYPLSGANVLTF. The DNA of the CDR3 is TGTGCCAGCACATCTCCCCTAGGAGACTACCCTCTTTCTGGGGCCAACGTCCTGACTTTC. The chain has TRBV18 and TRBJ2-6, with D possibly being TRBD2 (5 bases). The V gene lost 8 bases and the J gene lost 1 base, with 27 bases spanning the gap. The CDR3 covers 20 residues. Germline-derived CDR1 and CDR2 are KGHSH and LQKENI.

This chain links TRBV6-5 with TRBJ2-2; TRBD1 matches at 7 bases. Germline CDR1 MNHEY, CDR2 SVGAGI. The CDR3 runs 14 residues. V was clipped by 5 bases and J by 1 base; unmatched bases: 1. The CDR3 DNA sequence: TGTGCCAGCAGTCGGACAGGGAACACCGGGGAGCTGTTTTTT. Protein: CASSRTGNTGELFF.